The 10 T cell receptor beta chains below come from one sample, sequenced in a study of CD8+CD57+ T cells in acquired aplastic anemia. Genomic DNA, the template, was used for profiling of the TCR beta VDJ and CDR3. From the reads, TCRdb called clonotypes with MiXCR, one entry per CDR3 protein. The table shows 200,000 or so distinct CDR3 sequences, with under 70% occurring only once. The specimen was sorted CD4+, CD8+, or CD8+CD57+ T cells (not recorded which) from PBMCs. The receptors were sampled from a human donor with severe aplastic anemia or a healthy control (not recorded which).

This clonotype turned up a few times. The chain recombines TRBV20-1 with TRBJ2-7, with a tentative D call TRBD2 (5 bases). The CDR3 totals 11 residues. Germline V gene data show CDR1 as DFQATT and CDR2 as SNEGSKA (reference sequence). The V gene lost 3 bases and the J gene lost 7 bases, with 10 bases spanning the gap. CDR3 DNA: TGCAGTGCTAGGGCTAGGGAGGAGCAGTACTTC. It yields the protein CSARAREEQYF.

To note about this clonotype: One end of the junction does not line up with germline, which may come from a read error. The rearrangement joins TRBV20-1 to TRBJ2-2, with D tentatively TRBD2 (5 bases). The CDR3 extends over 15 amino acids. Germline V lookup: CDR1 DFQATT, CDR2 SNEGSKA (reference sequence). As DNA, the CDR3 is TGCAGTGCTAGAGATCCACTAGAGATTACCGGGGAGCTGTTCTTT. Its protein is CSARDPLEITGELFF.

Regarding this clonotype: The CDR3 does not close with the conserved phenylalanine or tryptophan, likely indicating a read error. The DNA is left out, because the CDR3 cannot be placed on it with certainty; the CDR3 is given as TCRdb lists it. The J gene is TRBJ1-6, the V gene TRBV30. The CDR3 region is 8 residues in length, termini included. Germline CDR1 reads GTSNPN; CDR2 reads SVGIG (reference sequence). This chain's CDR3 is CAWLGRNT.

Only a few counts were recorded for this clonotype. V is TRBV5-1 and J is TRBJ2-7; D not resolved. V gave up 0 bases and J gave up 3 bases, with 10 bases separating them. This CDR3 region has 14 residues. The germline CDR1 and CDR2 sequences are SGHRS and YFSETQ. The CDR3 DNA is TGCGCCAGCAGCTTGGGGCAGAACCTCTACGAGCAGTACTTC. It yields the protein CASSLGQNLYEQYF. Together with reference TRBV5-1 and TRBJ2-7, the CDR3 gives the full variable domain: KAGVTQTPRYLIKTRGQQVTLSCSPISGHRSVSWYQQTPGQGLQFLFEYFSETQRNKGNFPGRFSGRQFSNSRSEMNVSTLELGDSALYLCASSLGQNLYEQYFGPGTRLTVT.

The V call is TRBV7-9, the J call TRBJ2-1, with D possibly being TRBD2 (6 bases). The CDR3 has 19 amino acids. The V gene's germline CDR1 is SEHNR and CDR2 FQNEAQ (reference sequence). Trimming pared 6 bases from V and 7 bases from J, leaving 31 bases between. The CDR3 protein is CASSLDSPPFGELANEQFF. The CDR3 DNA sequence: TGTGCCAGCAGTTTGGACTCCCCACCGTTCGGGGAGCTAGCGAATGAGCAGTTCTTC.

This clonotype was counted a few times. The chain uses TRBV20-1 and TRBJ2-7, with D perhaps being TRBD1 or TRBD2 (5 bases each). This CDR3 is 14 amino acids long. Per germline, CDR1 DFQATT and CDR2 SNEGSKA (reference sequence). The V end lost 3 bases, the J end lost 4 bases, and 16 bases lay between the germline ends. The CDR3, as DNA: TGCAGTGCTAGCGGGGCCATTGGACTGTACGAGCAGTACTTC. This gives the protein CSASGAIGLYEQYF.

The chain couples TRBV5-1 to TRBJ2-7, with 10 bases lining up with TRBD1. After removal of 4 bases from V and 5 bases from J, the junction contained 9 bases not matched to a gene. The V gene's germline CDR1 is SGHRS and CDR2 YFSETQ. This CDR3 spans 15 amino acids. As DNA, the CDR3 is TGCGCCAGCAGCCTGACCGGGACAGGGGCCAACGAGCAGTACTTC. Translation gives CASSLTGTGANEQYF.

The rearrangement uses TRBV20-1 and TRBJ1-1; D unclear. Per germline, CDR1 DFQATT and CDR2 SNEGSKA (reference sequence). This CDR3 spans 12 amino acids. Deletions cut 5 bases from V and 2 bases from J, with 9 bases between. The CDR3 nucleotides read TGCAGTGCTGCCCGGGTTAACACTGAAGCTTTCTTT. Protein sequence: CSAARVNTEAFF.

This sequence joins TRBV7-2 and TRBJ2-3; D gene uncertain. The germline CDR1 and CDR2 sequences are SGHTA and FQGNSA. With 2 bases removed from V and 1 base from J, the gap between germline ends came to 4 bases. The CDR3 is 13 amino acids. The CDR3 coding sequence is TGTGCCAGCAGCTTATTCCGCACAGATACGCAGTATTTT. This codes for CASSLFRTDTQYF.

The rearrangement joins TRBV9 to TRBJ1-5; D might be TRBD1 (6 bases). The V end lost 3 bases, the J end lost 5 bases, and 12 bases lay between the germline ends. CDR3 length equals 14 residues. Germline-derived CDR1 and CDR2 are SGDLS and YYNGEE. The DNA of the CDR3 is TGTGCCAGCAGCGGGGGGACATCACATCAGCCCCAGCATTTT. Its translation is CASSGGTSHQPQHF. The entire variable domain, with the rest obtained from reference TRBV9 and TRBJ1-5, is as follows: DSGVTQTPKHLITATGQRVTLRCSPRSGDLSVYWYQQSLDQGLQFLIQYYNGEERAKGNILERFSAQQFPDLHSELNLSSLELGDSALYFCASSGGTSHQPQHFGDGTRLSIL.